The 32 T cell receptor beta chains presented below share a single source sample, sequenced in a study of cytomegalovirus exposure and HLA in healthy donors. 60 Vbeta and 13 Jbeta primers were used in PCR. This table comes from immunoSEQ multiplex PCR, and its TCRdb copy is limited to in-frame clones, with some not included. The table records around 170,000 clones, approximately 80% of them present only once. The specimen was PBMCs. Receptors originate from a girl aged 5 to 17 in good health and CMV-seropositive.

V and J are TRBV4-1 and TRBJ2-4; 8 bases fit TRBD2. After removal of 4 bases from V and 8 bases from J, the junction contained 7 bases not matched to a gene. Per the germline V gene, CDR1 is MGHRA and CDR2 is YSYEKL. The length of the CDR3 is 14 residues. In nucleotides, the CDR3 is TGCGCCAGCAGCCTGAATACCGGGAGGGACATTCAGTACTTC. This codes for CASSLNTGRDIQYF.

DNA for the CDR3: TGTGCCAGTAAAGCCCCTCCTGACAGGGGGGACACCGGGGAGCTGTTTTTT. It is translated as CASKAPPDRGDTGELFF. The chain combines TRBV19 with TRBJ2-2; 9 bases agree with TRBD1. J lost 3 bases, V lost 7 bases, and 12 bases had no gene match. CDR3 length: 17 amino acids. Germline V gene data show CDR1 as LNHDA and CDR2 as SQIVND (reference sequence).

The CDR3 DNA sequence: TGTGCCAGCACGAGGGGGGGGAACACTGAAGCTTTCTTT. Residues: CASTRGGNTEAFF. This chain joins TRBV6-5 and TRBJ1-1, with D possibly being TRBD1 (6 bases). The length of the CDR3 is 13 residues. CDR1 is MNHEY and CDR2 is SVGAGI in the germline V gene. Deletions cut 7 bases from V and 1 base from J, with 10 bases between.

The J gene is TRBJ2-7, the V gene TRBV5-1, with D possibly TRBD2 on 5 matching bases. The length of the CDR3 is 15 residues. V was trimmed by 0 bases and J by 0 bases, leaving 10 bases between them. Germline loops: CDR1 SGHRS, CDR2 YFSETQ. The CDR3 loop is CASSLGGQNSYEQYF. The CDR3 DNA is TGCGCCAGCAGCTTGGGCGGGCAGAACTCCTACGAGCAGTACTTC.

This clone was seen a few times. J is TRBJ2-5 and V is TRBV12-5; 11 nucleotides line up with TRBD2. Germline values: CDR1 LGHNT, CDR2 FRNRAP. After removal of 6 bases from V and 2 bases from J, the junction contained 17 bases not matched to a gene. This CDR3 is 19 amino acids long. The CDR3 nucleotides are TGTGCTAGTGGATTGTATGGTACTAGCGGGAGTGGCGTACAAGAGACCCAGTACTTC. It specifies CASGLYGTSGSGVQETQYF.

This clone has more than one count but fewer than ten. The V gene is TRBV19, the J gene TRBJ2-2; 10 nucleotides line up with TRBD2. Germline CDR1 is LNHDA and CDR2 is SQIVND (reference sequence). V lost 3 bases and J lost 0; bases outside the gene matches: 4. The CDR3 covers 17 residues. CDR3 nucleotide sequence: TGTGCCAGTAGTATGGAACTAGCGGGGACGAACACCGGGGAGCTGTTTTTT. Its translation: CASSMELAGTNTGELFF.

This chain links TRBV11-2 with TRBJ2-1; 7 nucleotides align to TRBD2. CDR1 and CDR2 from the germline V gene are SGHAT and FQNNGV. The CDR3 totals 15 residues. Trimming removed 6 bases from V and 3 bases from J; junction bases left unmatched: 8. The DNA for the CDR3 is TGTGCCAGCAGGGGAGGACGGGAGGACTACAATGAGCAGTTCTTC. Residues: CASRGGREDYNEQFF.

This sequence joins TRBV7-3 and TRBJ2-2, with 11 bases that match TRBD2. The CDR3 loop spans 16 amino acids. V lost 3 bases, J lost 7 bases, and 7 bases stayed unmatched. The germline CDR1 and CDR2 sequences are SGHTA and FQGTGA. CDR3 sequence: CASSLGIGTSGGELFF. The CDR3 DNA reads TGTGCCAGCAGCTTGGGAATCGGGACTAGCGGCGGGGAGCTGTTTTTT.

V and J are TRBV5-4 and TRBJ2-3; D unclear. The CDR3 length is 16 residues. The germline V gene has CDR1 SGHNT and CDR2 YYREEE (reference sequence). Trimming cost V 1 base and J 0 bases, with 12 bases left between them. This CDR3 reads CASSLSTLLSTDTQYF. CDR3 bases: TGTGCCAGCAGCTTGTCTACGTTACTTAGCACAGATACGCAGTATTTT.

The chain joins TRBV6-5 to TRBJ2-1, with 15 bases aligning to TRBD2. Germline V gene data show CDR1 as MNHEY and CDR2 as SVGAGI. The CDR3 is made up of 13 amino acids. V dropped 9 bases and J dropped 7; count of bases not matched to a gene: 1. CDR3 in DNA: TGTGCCAGTGGACTAGCGGGGGGGAATGAGCAGTTCTTC. Protein sequence: CASGLAGGNEQFF.

The chain recombines TRBV6-5 with TRBJ2-7; 10 bases line up with TRBD2. Germline CDR1 is MNHEY and CDR2 is SVGAGI. The CDR3 has 15 residues. The V gene end was trimmed by 7 bases and the J gene end by 4 bases; junction bases not matched to a gene: 10. The CDR3 here is CASNTGLAAVYEQYF. The CDR3 DNA reads TGTGCCAGCAATACCGGACTAGCGGCCGTTTACGAGCAGTACTTC.

The rearrangement joins TRBV10-3 to TRBJ2-1; D not certain. CDR3 length: 17 amino acids. Germline CDR1 ENHRY, CDR2 SYGVKD. Trimming left V 2 bases short and J 3 bases short, with 17 bases between. The CDR3 nucleotides read TGTGCCATCAGTGAGCCTTCGCGCCAGGCCCTCTACAATGAGCAGTTCTTC. Translating gives CAISEPSRQALYNEQFF.

V usage is TRBV4-2 and J usage is TRBJ1-1; 8 bases align to TRBD1. CDR1 is LGHNA and CDR2 is YNFKEQ in the germline V gene. The J segment lost 3 bases and the V segment lost 0 bases, leaving 6 bases of the junction unmatched. The CDR3 sequence is 16 residues long. The CDR3 loop reads CASSQDRTRGHTEAFF. The CDR3 bases are TGTGCCAGCAGCCAAGATAGGACCAGGGGGCACACTGAAGCTTTCTTT.

Notes on this clone: Additional DNA sequences in this sample encode the identical CDR3. V and J are TRBV11-2 and TRBJ2-7, with 7 bases fitting TRBD2. V dropped 3 bases and J dropped 6; count of bases not matched to a gene: 2. Germline assignment: CDR1 SGHAT and CDR2 FQNNGV. This CDR3 is built from 12 residues. The CDR3 reads CASSLGGVEQYF. In DNA, the CDR3 is TGTGCCAGCAGCTTGGGAGGGGTCGAGCAGTACTTC.

The V gene is TRBV6-5, the J gene TRBJ1-2, with 7 nucleotides matching TRBD1. The V gene end was trimmed by 2 bases and the J gene end by 5 bases; junction bases not matched to a gene: 5. CDR3 size: 14 residues. Germline CDR1 MNHEY, CDR2 SVGAGI. CDR3 loop: CASSYRQGEYGYTF. The CDR3 coding sequence is TGTGCCAGCAGTTACCGTCAGGGGGAATATGGCTACACCTTC.

This chain uses TRBV5-4 with TRBJ1-3; the D is unclear. This CDR3 is 14 amino acids long. The V end lost 0 bases, the J end lost 4 bases, and 8 bases lay between the germline ends. Germline V CDR1 and CDR2: SGHNT, YYREEE (reference sequence). CDR3 in amino acids: CASSLDPGGNTIYF. The DNA for the CDR3 is TGTGCCAGCAGCTTGGACCCGGGGGGAAACACCATATATTTT.

The chain combines TRBV4-2 with TRBJ2-1; TRBD2 matches at 14 bases. The CDR3 is 16 amino acids. Germline CDR1 LGHNA, CDR2 YNFKEQ. The ends lost 4 bases at V and 6 bases at J; junction bases unmatched: 5. Here the CDR3 DNA reads TGTGCCAGCAGCCGAGACGGGACTAGCGGGAGCAATGAGCAGTTCTTC. This encodes CASSRDGTSGSNEQFF.

The chain carries TRBV5-1 and TRBJ2-2; weak D call: TRBD2 (6 bases). CDR1 and CDR2 (germline): SGHRS, YFSETQ. This CDR3 contains 15 residues. Trimming left V 2 bases short and J 4 bases short, with 12 bases between. In DNA, the CDR3 is TGCGCCAGCAGCTTAGGCGGGATAGGCACCGGGGAGCTGTTTTTT. Translated: CASSLGGIGTGELFF.

This clone has only one observation. This CDR3 reads CASSWTGGTEAFF. The CDR3 DNA is TGTGCCAGCAGTTGGACAGGGGGGACTGAAGCTTTCTTT. The gene calls are TRBV6-6 and TRBJ1-1, with TRBD1 identical over 10 bases. This CDR3 is 13 amino acids long. CDR1 and CDR2 from the germline V gene are MNHNY and SVGAGI (reference sequence). V dropped 4 bases and J dropped 5; count of bases not matched to a gene: 1.

The chain uses TRBV19 and TRBJ2-1; tentatively, D is TRBD2 (6 bases). Germline V gene data show CDR1 as LNHDA and CDR2 as SQIVND (reference sequence). CDR3 size: 19 residues. The ends were cut back, 0 bases at V and 8 bases at J, with 26 bases in the middle. CDR3 DNA sequence: TGTGCCAGTAGTATAGATTCAGGGACCTCGGCGGGGCGGTTCGATGAGCAGTTCTTC. This translates into CASSIDSGTSAGRFDEQFF.

The chain joins TRBV15 to TRBJ2-7; 12 bases align to TRBD1. CDR1 LNHNV and CDR2 YYDKDF come from the germline V gene (reference sequence). V lost 8 bases to trimming and J lost 2 bases; unmatched junction nucleotides: 4. This CDR3 comprises 14 residues. CDR3 bases: TGTGCCACCGGGCGGGACAGGGGGCCCTACGAGCAGTACTTC. Residues: CATGRDRGPYEQYF.

The J gene is TRBJ1-1, the V gene TRBV6-5, with D perhaps TRBD1 (5 bases). Trimming left V 2 bases short and J 4 bases short, with 11 bases between. The germline V gene encodes CDR1 MNHEY and CDR2 SVGAGI. This CDR3 has 14 residues. The CDR3 region has the DNA TGTGCCAGCAGTTACGATGGGGCCGGCACTGAAGCTTTCTTT. Encoded protein: CASSYDGAGTEAFF.

The chain couples TRBV7-2 to TRBJ2-3, with 8 bases lining up with TRBD2. The ends lost 0 bases at V and 8 bases at J; junction bases unmatched: 10. This CDR3 is 16 amino acids long. Germline CDR1 and CDR2: SGHTA and FQGNSA. CDR3 residues: CASSLAVAGTMGTQYF. The CDR3, as DNA: TGTGCCAGCAGCTTAGCGGTAGCGGGAACCATGGGTACGCAGTATTTT.

The rearrangement joins TRBV5-4 to TRBJ2-5; weak D call: TRBD2 (6 bases). This CDR3 has 15 amino acids. Trimming left V 1 base short and J 1 base short, with 11 bases between. Germline CDR1 and CDR2: SGHNT and YYREEE (reference sequence). This CDR3 is CASSLRSGLQETQYF. CDR3 DNA: TGTGCCAGCAGCTTGAGGTCGGGACTCCAAGAGACCCAGTACTTC.

The DNA for the CDR3 is TGTGCCAGTAGTAAGACTAGCGGACCTCCTTACAATGAGCAGTTCTTC. The encoded protein is CASSKTSGPPYNEQFF. The gene calls are TRBV19 and TRBJ2-1; 9 nucleotides agree with TRBD2. Germline V gene data show CDR1 as LNHDA and CDR2 as SQIVND (reference sequence). V dropped 4 bases and J dropped 4; count of bases not matched to a gene: 8. This CDR3 contains 16 residues.

The chain is built from TRBV5-6 and TRBJ2-1; no reliable D call. Trimming shortened V by 0 bases and J by 8 bases, and 3 bases separated the two germline ends. CDR1 and CDR2 (germline): SGHDT, YYEEEE. The CDR3 is made up of 11 amino acids. The chain's CDR3 is CASSLAYEQFF. In DNA, the CDR3 is TGTGCCAGCAGCTTGGCGTATGAGCAGTTCTTC.

The J gene is TRBJ2-5, the V gene TRBV19; weak D call: TRBD1 (5 bases). The germline V and J ends were trimmed by 7 bases and 0 bases, with 9 bases remaining between them. The V gene's germline CDR1 is LNHDA and CDR2 SQIVND (reference sequence). There are 13 residues in the CDR3. The DNA of the CDR3 is TGTGCCAGTAAGGACACGAACCAAGAGACCCAGTACTTC. Translated, it gives CASKDTNQETQYF.

The chain employs TRBV7-6 and TRBJ2-3; 11 nucleotides match TRBD2. Germline CDR1 reads SGHVS; CDR2 reads FNYEAQ. The length of the CDR3 is 14 residues. After removal of 4 bases from V and 3 bases from J, the junction contained 0 bases not matched to a gene. CDR3 DNA sequence: TGTGCCAGCAGCTCTAGCGGGGGGACAGATACGCAGTATTTT. Residues: CASSSSGGTDTQYF. Variable domain in full (rest from reference TRBV7-6 and TRBJ2-3): GAGVSQSPRYKVTKRGQDVALRCDPISGHVSLYWYRQALGQGPEFLTYFNYEAQQDKSGLPNDRFSAERPEGSISTLTIQRTEQRDSAMYRCASSSSGGTDTQYFGPGTRLTVL.

The chain couples TRBV13 to TRBJ2-3; D not certain. Germline loops: CDR1 PRHDT, CDR2 FYEKMQ (reference sequence). This CDR3 is 12 amino acids long. Trimming stripped 5 bases from V and 10 bases from J, with 13 bases between. The CDR3 here is CASSPGLTAQYF. As DNA, the CDR3 is TGTGCCAGCAGCCCGGGTCTAACGGCGCAGTATTTT.

The chain combines TRBV5-1 with TRBJ2-5, with a weak D call TRBD1 (6 bases). The CDR3 length is 17 residues. The germline V gene has CDR1 SGHRS and CDR2 YFSETQ. V shed 2 bases and J shed 5 bases, with 22 bases lying between them. This CDR3 reads CASSFSDSGPKTETQYF. CDR3 nucleotides: TGCGCCAGCAGCTTTTCGGACAGCGGCCCGAAGACGGAGACCCAGTACTTC.

V and J are TRBV10-1 and TRBJ2-7, with TRBD1 as a possible D gene (6 bases). Trimming stripped 4 bases from V and 2 bases from J, with 18 bases between. The CDR3 length is 16 residues. Germline lookup yields CDR1 WNHNN and CDR2 SYGVQD (reference sequence). The chain's CDR3 is CASSATQSGQAYEQYF. Here the CDR3 DNA reads TGCGCCAGCAGTGCGACTCAATCGGGACAAGCCTACGAGCAGTACTTC.

The rearrangement uses TRBV18 and TRBJ1-2; tentatively, D is TRBD1 (5 bases). The CDR3 has 15 amino acids. Germline V gives CDR1 KGHSH, CDR2 LQKENI. Trimming left V 2 bases short and J 2 bases short, with 12 bases between. The CDR3 DNA sequence: TGTGCCAGCTCACCATCTCGTGGGGGGAACTATGGCTACACCTTC. Its translation is CASSPSRGGNYGYTF.